A selection of T cell receptor beta chains follows, all from one sample in a study of post-analysis software for immune sequencing data. One entry per CDR3 protein results from TCRdb running MiXCR on the PCR reads. The sample carries about half a million distinct CDR3 sequences, approximately 34% recorded once. The specimen was blood. The origin of the receptors is a girl aged 2-17 years with multiple sclerosis. The CDR3 runs from the conserved cysteine through the conserved F or W. The D gene is left open where the match is weak.

TRBV12-3/TRBV12-4	14	TRBD1	CASKPGQGIDTQYF
TRBV7-2	16	-	CASSTRTGSSYNEQFF
TRBV4-1	11	-	CASSQDGELFF
TRBV7-9	15	TRBD1	CASSSTTGTSYEQYF
TRBV4-1	14	-	CASPTSAENQPQHF
TRBV5-1	18	-	CASSLFGSPSSGANVLTF
TRBV28	15	-	CASSLSWEPSNEQFF
TRBV6-1	15	-	CASSVYAANTGELFF
TRBV6-1	17	TRBD2	CASSEPRPSGATYEQYF
TRBV10-3	14	-	CAISESPPKNIQYF
TRBV4-1	16	TRBD2	CASRNRVGSGADTQYF
TRBV9	15	-	CASSQSAGALETQYF
TRBV29-1	14	-	CSVAPEGRGTEAFF
TRBV7-8	14	-	CASFRGQGAYEQYF
TRBV20-1	13	TRBD2	CSGLAGAQETQYF
TRBV20-1	15	TRBD2	CSAGLSGGTTDTQYF
TRBV5-1	16	-	CASSLGASGFLETQYF
TRBV12-3/TRBV12-4	15	-	CASSLGRGNHYEQYF
TRBV20-1	16	-	CSARDGSSSYNSPLHF
TRBV4-1	15	TRBD1	CASSLRSGTGHEQFF
TRBV3-1	15	-	CASSQDFGRVETQYF
TRBV7-2	13	TRBD2	CASSEGLADTQYF
TRBV6-1	13	-	CASSEAPLQPQHF
TRBV24-1	11	-	CATSDGGGYTF
TRBV7-2	15	TRBD1	CASSLARDRGHEQYF
TRBV7-9	17	-	CASSDDRSWGVGYEQYF
TRBV6-1	12	-	CASSEGYNEQFF
TRBV4-2	17	-	CASSPWAEGTGDLGYTF
TRBV13	12	TRBD1	CASRASGQGQFF
TRBV20-1	14	-	CSAREGANQETQYF
TRBV20-1	13	-	CSARDQRGETQYF
TRBV10-3	14	TRBD1	CAISEGDRVDEQYF
TRBV11-2	15	-	CASSLVLSSGYEQYF
TRBV12-3/TRBV12-4	17	TRBD2	CASSSVTSGVYQETQYF
TRBV24-1	15	-	CATSAEGTGANVLTF
TRBV20-1	13	-	CSALEYGANVLTF
TRBV5-6	14	-	CASSRGGSAYEQYF
TRBV6-2/TRBV6-3	12	TRBD1	CAGGQGVYEQYF
TRBV12-3/TRBV12-4	20	-	CASSRIARGVARTTSNEQFF
TRBV29-1	15	-	CSTDGPIGSYNEQFF
TRBV11-3	13	-	CASSSPTTGELFF
TRBV4-2	15	TRBD2	CASSRTGTSEVEQFF
TRBV5-1	16	TRBD2	CASRPGTSGSLYIQYF
TRBV24-1	13	TRBD1	CATSGKQGGGLFF
TRBV5-1	13	-	CASSSPGLQTQYF
TRBV11-2	13	-	CASSFKGTDTQYF
TRBV12-3/TRBV12-4	16	-	CASSPVWVFANTEAFF
TRBV4-1	15	-	CASSQLQGIPQRQYF
TRBV5-1	14	TRBD1	CASRGTVSTDTQYF
TRBV9	15	TRBD2	CASSGSGLAADTQYF
TRBV29-1	14	TRBD1	CGVGAGGKADTQYF
TRBV27	14	TRBD1	CASSFFTGATEAFF
TRBV6-2/TRBV6-3	12	TRBD1	CASSSGTGELYF
TRBV9	11	-	CASEWNYGYTF
TRBV20-1	14	TRBD1	CSASGTGGTGELFF
TRBV29-1	12	-	CSVENQFTEAFF
TRBV24-1	11	-	CAISQGYGYTF
TRBV20-1	14	TRBD2	CSARALAREGEQYF
TRBV7-9	16	TRBD2	CASSGRGGNSYNEQFF
TRBV10-3	12	-	CAIGQGPPEQYF